The 14 T cell receptor beta chains reported below all come from one sample, sequenced in a study of blood T cell repertoires in COVID-19. Profiling relied on immunoSEQ multiplex PCR, and the TCRdb table lists in-frame clones only, not all of them. The sample has about 62,000 clones; around nine tenths are singletons. The specimen was peripheral blood. The receptors come from a human donor in a cohort sampled during active COVID-19.

This clone has just one count. The chain recombines TRBV28 with TRBJ1-1, with 7 bases lining up with TRBD1. V shed 6 bases and J 1 base; nucleotides not matched to a gene: 11. CDR3 length equals 16 residues. The germline CDR1 and CDR2 sequences are MDHEN and SYDVKM. The CDR3 loop is CASSSRQGVKNTEAFF. The CDR3 bases are TGTGCCAGCAGCTCTAGACAGGGCGTAAAGAACACTGAAGCTTTCTTT.

The chain carries TRBV6-1 and TRBJ1-2, with a possible D match to TRBD1 (5 bases). Germline CDR1 MNHNS, CDR2 SASEGT. V dropped 3 bases and J dropped 7 bases, with 18 bases sitting between them. CDR3 length equals 15 residues. The CDR3 region has the DNA TGTGCCAGCAGTGAGACAAACAGGAACGTGGGTGGCTACACCTTC. Its protein product is CASSETNRNVGGYTF.

V is TRBV7-9 and J is TRBJ2-5; TRBD1 matches at 8 bases. This CDR3 has 15 amino acids. CDR1 and CDR2 (germline): SEHNR, FQNEAQ (reference sequence). V lost 5 bases and J lost 3; bases outside the gene matches: 8. CDR3 in DNA: TGTGCCAGCAGCCCCGGACAGGGTCGAGAAGAGACCCAGTACTTC. Translation gives CASSPGQGREETQYF. Full variable domain (outside the CDR3, taken from reference TRBV7-9 and TRBJ2-5): DTGVSQNPRHKITKRGQNVTFRCDPISEHNRLYWYRQTLGQGPEFLTYFQNEAQLEKSRLLSDRFSAERPKGSFSTLEIQRTEQGDSAMYLCASSPGQGREETQYFGPGTRLLVL.

V usage is TRBV9 and J usage is TRBJ1-3; 10 bases fit TRBD1. The V segment lost 1 base and the J segment 4 bases; nucleotides outside the gene matches: 5. CDR3 length: 16 amino acids. From germline, CDR1 is SGDLS and CDR2 YYNGEE. CDR3: CASSVYSTGGGNTIYF. CDR3 nucleotide sequence: TGTGCCAGCAGCGTATATTCGACAGGGGGCGGAAACACCATATATTTT.

This rearrangement joins TRBV13 to TRBJ2-2; 7 bases agree with TRBD2. The CDR3 covers 16 residues. J gave up 6 bases and V 1 base, and 8 bases lay outside the gene matches. Germline assignment: CDR1 PRHDT and CDR2 FYEKMQ (reference sequence). The CDR3 loop reads CASSLVLAGGSGELFF. CDR3 bases: TGTGCCAGCAGCTTAGTCTTAGCGGGCGGATCCGGGGAGCTGTTTTTT. Variable domain in full (rest from reference TRBV13 and TRBJ2-2): AAGVIQSPRHLIKEKRETATLKCYPIPRHDTVYWYQQGPGQDPQFLISFYEKMQSDKGSIPDRFSAQQFSDYHSELNMSSLELGDSALYFCASSLVLAGGSGELFFGEGSRLTVL.

The chain recombines TRBV2 with TRBJ1-5; no reliable D call. V was trimmed by 6 bases and J by 1 base, leaving 16 bases between them. The CDR3 runs 16 residues. CDR1 SNHLY and CDR2 FYNNEI come from the germline V gene. The CDR3, as DNA: TGTGCCAGCAGGAGGGAACGTACAGAGAGCAATCAGCCCCAGCATTTT. Translation gives CASRRERTESNQPQHF.

The V gene is TRBV10-3, the J gene TRBJ2-5; 8 bases are a match to TRBD1. Trimming took 6 bases from V and 2 from J; bases not matched to a gene: 11. The CDR3 has 16 amino acids. The V gene's germline CDR1 is ENHRY and CDR2 SYGVKD. CDR3 residues: CAISLTLTGGQETQYF. The CDR3 bases are TGTGCCATCAGCCTGACTCTTACAGGGGGTCAAGAGACCCAGTACTTC.

V usage is TRBV13 and J usage is TRBJ1-3; 8 nucleotides match TRBD1. Germline V lookup: CDR1 PRHDT, CDR2 FYEKMQ (reference sequence). This CDR3 spans 14 amino acids. V shed 5 bases and J 3 bases; nucleotides not matched to a gene: 3. The CDR3, as DNA: TGTGCCAGCAGCCCGGACAGGGTTGGAAACACCATATATTTT. Residues: CASSPDRVGNTIYF.

This chain's CDR3 is CSASYGSGYTF. The CDR3, as DNA: TGCAGTGCTAGTTACGGTTCTGGCTACACCTTC. The gene calls are TRBV20-1 and TRBJ1-2, with D uncertain. The CDR3 totals 11 residues. The V end was cut by 3 bases, the J end by 7 bases, with 9 bases between. In germline, CDR1 is DFQATT, CDR2 SNEGSKA (reference sequence).

This sequence joins TRBV3-1 (or the pseudogene TRBV3-2) and TRBJ2-3; the match to TRBD2 covers 11 bases. V was pared by 0 bases and J by 2 bases, with 4 bases of the junction left unmatched. Germline CDR1 is LGHDT and CDR2 is YNNKEL (reference sequence). The CDR3 is 17 residues long. The DNA of the CDR3 is TGTGCCAGCAGCCAAGAGAGACTAGCGGGATTCACAGATACGCAGTATTTT. Its protein is CASSQERLAGFTDTQYF.

The genes are TRBV7-9 and TRBJ2-5; possible D gene TRBD2, 6 bases. Germline CDR1 SEHNR, CDR2 FQNEAQ (reference sequence). This CDR3 has 17 residues. Trimming removed 2 bases from V and 2 bases from J, with 18 bases in between. The CDR3 here is CASSLPLGRDSQETQYF. Written as DNA, the CDR3 is TGTGCCAGCAGCTTACCCCTAGGTAGGGACTCGCAAGAGACCCAGTACTTC.

The chain joins TRBV4-1 to TRBJ2-1; maybe TRBD2 (6 bases). Germline V gives CDR1 MGHRA, CDR2 YSYEKL. V was trimmed by 4 bases and J by 9 bases, leaving 13 bases between them. This CDR3 has 13 residues. For the CDR3, the DNA is TGCGCCAGCAGCCTCCCGGAGGGTAGTGAGCAGTTCTTC. Translation gives CASSLPEGSEQFF.

The chain uses TRBV27 and TRBJ2-7; 7 nucleotides agree with TRBD1. CDR1 MNHEY and CDR2 SMNVEV come from the germline V gene (reference sequence). This CDR3 region has 12 residues. V was clipped by 7 bases and J by 6 bases; unmatched bases: 6. The DNA of the CDR3 is TGTGCCAGCAATGACAGGGTCGGCGAGCAGTACTTC. Its protein is CASNDRVGEQYF.

CDR3 sequence reads: CASSLAASEQYF. CDR3 in DNA: TGCGCCAGCAGCTTGGCCGCTAGCGAGCAGTACTTC. The chain is built from TRBV5-1 and TRBJ2-7; the D is unclear. Trimming removed 0 bases at V and 6 bases at J, with 7 bases between. The germline gives CDR1 SGHRS, CDR2 YFSETQ. The CDR3 loop spans 12 amino acids.